The 9 T cell receptor beta chains below all came from one sample that was sequenced in a study of T cells in localized non-small cell lung cancer (dated by TCRdb to the early 2020s). Library preparation employed the immunoSEQ multiplex PCR assay. The source is immuneACCESS, and TCRdb retained only in-frame sequences with V and J called. Part of the clones is not carried over; for the studies checked, unresolved V genes explain less than half of this, and the remainder is unexplained. This sample comprises about 40,000 clones, approximately 81% of them detected only once. The ten largest clones add up to 6.5% to 8% of the sample. The sample in question was peripheral blood mononuclear cells, obtained before any cancer treatment. Receptors were obtained from an older male donor with stage II lung adenocarcinoma.

Only one count was recorded for this clone. This sequence joins TRBV19 and TRBJ2-3; D gene unclear. V lost 3 bases, J lost 3 bases, and 16 bases lay in between. Looked up from germline, CDR1 is LNHDA and CDR2 is SQIVND (reference sequence). CDR3 length: 16 amino acids. The CDR3 region has the DNA TGTGCCAGTAGTATGGAAATGGTGGATACTACAGATACGCAGTATTTT. This codes for CASSMEMVDTTDTQYF.

This chain links TRBV29-1 with TRBJ1-4; TRBD1 might be the D (5 bases). Germline values: CDR1 SQVTM, CDR2 ANQGSEA. Trimming pared 7 bases from V and 7 bases from J, leaving 13 bases between. The CDR3 is 12 residues long. The CDR3 coding sequence is TGCAGCGGGGGCGCTCGAGGTGAAAAACTGTTTTTT. Its protein is CSGGARGEKLFF.

The rearrangement uses TRBV30 and TRBJ2-2; tentative D call: TRBD2 (10 bases). Germline V lookup: CDR1 GTSNPN, CDR2 SVGIG (reference sequence). The CDR3 spans 19 residues. V lost 7 bases and J lost 2, with 29 bases in between. The CDR3 DNA follows: TGTGCCTCCCGAGGGACAGGGTTATCTAGCGGGAGTAACACCGGGGAGCTGTTTTTT. Translating it yields CASRGTGLSSGSNTGELFF.

The chain combines TRBV15 with TRBJ2-5; no clear D gene. Trimming stripped 0 bases from V and 4 bases from J, with 9 bases between. In germline, CDR1 is LNHNV, CDR2 YYDKDF (reference sequence). The CDR3 consists of 14 residues. This CDR3 is CATSRDIGRETQYF. The DNA for the CDR3 is TGTGCCACCAGCAGAGATATCGGGCGAGAGACCCAGTACTTC.

This clone was picked up one time. The chain is built from TRBV7-9 and TRBJ2-5; D might be TRBD2 (7 bases). Germline V gene sequence: CDR1 SEHNR, CDR2 FQNEAQ (reference sequence). The CDR3 covers 14 residues. Trimming took off 0 bases at V and 5 bases at J, with 10 bases between the two ends. The CDR3: CASSLAGGGETQYF. The CDR3 nucleotides read TGTGCCAGCAGCTTAGCGGGAGGGGGGGAGACCCAGTACTTC.

J is TRBJ2-2 and V is TRBV5-1; 7 positions match TRBD1. The CDR3 length is 15 residues. Looked up from germline, CDR1 is SGHRS and CDR2 is YFSETQ. V trimming: 4 bases; J trimming: 1 base; junction bases outside the gene matches: 4. This chain's CDR3 is CASSNRDRNTGELFF. The CDR3 DNA sequence: TGCGCCAGCAGCAACCGGGACAGGAACACCGGGGAGCTGTTTTTT.

This clone has a handful of counts. This rearrangement joins TRBV7-9 to TRBJ1-5, with D possibly matching TRBD1 (6 bases). This CDR3 spans 13 amino acids. Trimming pared 8 bases from V and 4 bases from J, leaving 12 bases between. In germline, CDR1 is SEHNR, CDR2 FQNEAQ (reference sequence). For the CDR3, the DNA is TGTGCCAGCGGCAGGGGAAGTAATCAGCCCCAGCATTTT. It is translated as CASGRGSNQPQHF.

This chain uses TRBV10-3 with TRBJ2-7; TRBD2 matches 13 bases. V was pared by 10 bases and J by 0 bases, with 3 bases of the junction left unmatched. The CDR3 length is 14 residues. Germline V gene sequence: CDR1 ENHRY, CDR2 SYGVKD. The CDR3 DNA reads TGTGCCACGGGGACTAGCGGGAACTCCTACGAGCAGTACTTC. It yields the protein CATGTSGNSYEQYF.

The gene calls are TRBV9 and TRBJ2-7, with D unclear. This CDR3 is 13 amino acids long. Germline V gene lookup returns CDR1 SGDLS and CDR2 YYNGEE. Trimming took off 2 bases at V and 3 bases at J, with 9 bases between the two ends. DNA for the CDR3: TGTGCCAGCAGCGTGACGTCAGGCTACGAGCAGTACTTC. It is translated as CASSVTSGYEQYF.